This T cell receptor beta chain was sequenced during a study of radiotherapy plus CTLA-4 blockade in lung cancer. Study-wide background: Around 19% of enrolled patients responded objectively, and roughly 30% had disease control. Study outcomes and limitations: Expansion in blood of tumor-derived TCR clones was seen after radiotherapy plus ipilimumab.

This clone was found once. What it binds is not known. Patients had chemo-refractory metastatic non-small-cell lung cancer and received focal radiation plus CTLA-4 blockade that used ipilimumab. From germline, CDR1 is SGHRS and CDR2 YFSETQ. The CDR3 is 12 residues long. V lost 4 bases and J lost 7; bases outside the gene matches: 2. The method was immunoSEQ multiplex PCR; TCRdb's version includes in-frame clones alone and lacks a portion of them. The sample contains tens of thousands of clones, around 86% of which appear only once. The specimen was peripheral blood, collected from a patient treated with radiotherapy plus ipilimumab. The J gene is TRBJ2-1, the V gene TRBV5-1, with TRBD1 identical over 7 bases. This clonotype originated in a human donor with non-small cell lung cancer that progressed on radiotherapy plus ipilimumab. The CDR3 DNA follows: TGCGCCAGCAGCACCAGGGGGAATGAGCAGTTCTTC. This gives the protein CASSTRGNEQFF.